This TCR beta chain was sequenced in a study of shared clonotypes between healthy human individuals. This clone appeared a few times. Assay used: immunoSEQ multiplex PCR; TCRdb lists only in-frame clones, some missing. The sample consists of a few million clones, 80% to 95% of them appearing once. CDR3 length equals 15 residues. The germline CDR1 and CDR2 sequences are MDHEN and SYDVKM. V lost 6 bases, J lost 0 bases, and 14 bases lay in between. Sequencing input: naive CD4+ T cells from PBMCs. Sample subset: CD45RA+ positively selected. The receptor was derived from a man aged 18 to 30 in good health. Some clones in this sample may be carry-over from other donors' samples. The chain recombines TRBV28 with TRBJ1-1; D gene uncertain. DNA of the CDR3: TGTGCCAGCAGCCTTGAGAGGACCGTGAACACTGAAGCTTTCTTT. Translating it yields CASSLERTVNTEAFF.